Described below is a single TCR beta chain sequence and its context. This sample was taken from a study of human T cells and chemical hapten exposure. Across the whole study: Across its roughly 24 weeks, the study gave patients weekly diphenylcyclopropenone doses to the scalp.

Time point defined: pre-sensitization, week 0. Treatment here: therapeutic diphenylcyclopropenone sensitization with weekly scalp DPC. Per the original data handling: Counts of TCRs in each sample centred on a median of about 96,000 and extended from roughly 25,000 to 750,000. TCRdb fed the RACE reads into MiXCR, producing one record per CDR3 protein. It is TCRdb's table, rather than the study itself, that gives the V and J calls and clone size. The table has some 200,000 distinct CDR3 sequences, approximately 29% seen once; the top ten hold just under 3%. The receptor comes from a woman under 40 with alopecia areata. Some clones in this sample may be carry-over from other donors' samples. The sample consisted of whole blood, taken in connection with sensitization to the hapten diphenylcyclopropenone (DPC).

DNA of the CDR3: TGTGCCAGCAGCTACGGGGGCGTCTCCTACGAGCAGTACTTC. The encoded protein is CASSYGGVSYEQYF. The chain recombines TRBV5-6 with TRBJ2-7, with D perhaps TRBD1 or TRBD2 (6 bases each). Per germline, CDR1 SGHDT and CDR2 YYEEEE. This CDR3 spans 14 amino acids. Trimming pared 3 bases from V and 0 bases from J, leaving 10 bases between.